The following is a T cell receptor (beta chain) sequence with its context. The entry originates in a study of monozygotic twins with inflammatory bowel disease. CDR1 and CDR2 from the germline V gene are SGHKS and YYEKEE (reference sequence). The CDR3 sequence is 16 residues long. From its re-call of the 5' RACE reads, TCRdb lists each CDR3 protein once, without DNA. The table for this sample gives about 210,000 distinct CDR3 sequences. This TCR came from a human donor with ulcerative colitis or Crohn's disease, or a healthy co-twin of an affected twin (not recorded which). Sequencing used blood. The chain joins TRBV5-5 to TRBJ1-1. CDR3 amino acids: CASSLRWPDPNTEAFF.